This T cell receptor beta chain emerged from a study of OX40 agonist ivuxolimab in advanced cancers. With respect to this clone: What it binds is not known.

Study-wide findings and caveats: CD4+ T cells averaged fewer expanded clones than CD8+ T cells. Clonal expansion from baseline to week 6 occurred in both CD4+ and CD8+ T cells.

The CDR3 extends over 18 amino acids. Deletions cut 2 bases from V and 1 base from J, with 20 bases between. Germline-derived CDR1 and CDR2 are MNHNS and SASEGT. Clones were sequenced by immunoSEQ multiplex PCR, and TCRdb holds only the in-frame ones, with some missing. The data hold tens of thousands of clones, with about 91% observed a single time. The rearrangement links TRBV6-1 to TRBJ2-5; D gene uncertain. Source: CD4+ or CD8+ T cells sorted from blood, taken in a trial of the OX40 agonist ivuxolimab. The receptor's source is an adult with an advanced solid tumor such as melanoma, head and neck, liver or kidney cancer. CDR3 residues: CASSEMGAGNFFQETQYF. Here the CDR3 DNA reads TGTGCCAGCAGTGAAATGGGTGCAGGAAATTTTTTCCAAGAGACCCAGTACTTC.